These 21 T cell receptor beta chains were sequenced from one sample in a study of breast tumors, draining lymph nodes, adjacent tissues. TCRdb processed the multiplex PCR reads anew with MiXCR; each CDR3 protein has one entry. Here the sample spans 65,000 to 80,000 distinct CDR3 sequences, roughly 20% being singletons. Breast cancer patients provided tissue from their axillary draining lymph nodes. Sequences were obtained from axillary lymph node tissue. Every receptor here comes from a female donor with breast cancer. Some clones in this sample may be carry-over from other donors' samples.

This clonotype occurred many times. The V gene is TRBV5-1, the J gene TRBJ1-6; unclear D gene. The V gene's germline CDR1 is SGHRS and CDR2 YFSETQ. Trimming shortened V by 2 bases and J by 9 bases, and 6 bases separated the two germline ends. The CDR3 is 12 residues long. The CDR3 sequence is CASSLTGSPLHF. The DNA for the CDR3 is TGCGCCAGCAGCTTAACTGGTTCACCCCTCCACTTT. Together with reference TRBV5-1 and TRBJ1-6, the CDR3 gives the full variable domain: KAGVTQTPRYLIKTRGQQVTLSCSPISGHRSVSWYQQTPGQGLQFLFEYFSETQRNKGNFPGRFSGRQFSNSRSEMNVSTLELGDSALYLCASSLTGSPLHFGNGTRLTVT.

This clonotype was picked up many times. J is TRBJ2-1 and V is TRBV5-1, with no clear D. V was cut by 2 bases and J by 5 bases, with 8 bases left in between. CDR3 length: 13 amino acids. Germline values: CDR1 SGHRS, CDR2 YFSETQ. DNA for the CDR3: TGCGCCAGCAGCTTTGGACGGAACAATGAGCAGTTCTTC. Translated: CASSFGRNNEQFF.

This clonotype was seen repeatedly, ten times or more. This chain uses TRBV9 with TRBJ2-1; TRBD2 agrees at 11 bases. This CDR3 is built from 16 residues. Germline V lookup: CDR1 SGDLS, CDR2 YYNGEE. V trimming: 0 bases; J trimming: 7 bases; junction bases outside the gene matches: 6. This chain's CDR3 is CASSVEEASGGNEQFF. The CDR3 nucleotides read TGTGCCAGCAGCGTAGAGGAGGCTAGCGGGGGGAATGAGCAGTTCTTC.

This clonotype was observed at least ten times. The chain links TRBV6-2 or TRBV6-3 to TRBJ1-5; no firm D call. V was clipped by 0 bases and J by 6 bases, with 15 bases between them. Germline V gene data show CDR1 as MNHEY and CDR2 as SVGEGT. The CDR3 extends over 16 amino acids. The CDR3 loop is CASSYSLYRIGQPQHF. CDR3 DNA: TGTGCCAGCAGTTACTCGCTCTATAGAATCGGTCAGCCCCAGCATTTT.

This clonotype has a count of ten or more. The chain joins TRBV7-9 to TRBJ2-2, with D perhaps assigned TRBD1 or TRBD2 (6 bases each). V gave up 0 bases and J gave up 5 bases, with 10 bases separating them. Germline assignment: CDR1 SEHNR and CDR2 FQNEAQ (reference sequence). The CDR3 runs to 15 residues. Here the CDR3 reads CASSLAGAGTGELFF. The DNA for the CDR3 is TGTGCCAGCAGCTTAGCGGGGGCGGGAACCGGGGAGCTGTTTTTT. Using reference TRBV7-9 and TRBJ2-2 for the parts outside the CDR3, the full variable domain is DTGVSQNPRHKITKRGQNVTFRCDPISEHNRLYWYRQTLGQGPEFLTYFQNEAQLEKSRLLSDRFSAERPKGSFSTLEIQRTEQGDSAMYLCASSLAGAGTGELFFGEGSRLTVL.

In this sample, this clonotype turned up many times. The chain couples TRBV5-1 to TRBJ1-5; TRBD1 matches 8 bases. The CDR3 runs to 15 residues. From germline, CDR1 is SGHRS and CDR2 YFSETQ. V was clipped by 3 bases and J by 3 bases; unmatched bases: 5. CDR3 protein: CASSWGTGLNQPQHF. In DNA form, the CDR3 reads TGCGCCAGCAGCTGGGGGACAGGCCTCAATCAGCCCCAGCATTTT.

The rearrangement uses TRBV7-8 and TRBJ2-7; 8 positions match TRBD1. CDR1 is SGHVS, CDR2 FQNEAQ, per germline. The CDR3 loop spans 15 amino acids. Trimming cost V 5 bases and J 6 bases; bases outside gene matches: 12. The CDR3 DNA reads TGTGCCAGCAGCCCCAGTATCCGAGGACAGGGCGAGCAGTACTTC. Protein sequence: CASSPSIRGQGEQYF.

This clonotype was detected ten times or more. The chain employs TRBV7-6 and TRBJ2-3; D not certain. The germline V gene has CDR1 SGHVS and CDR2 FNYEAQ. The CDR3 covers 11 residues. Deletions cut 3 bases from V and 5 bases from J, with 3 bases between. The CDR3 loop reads CASSLKDTQYF. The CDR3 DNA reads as TGTGCCAGCAGCTTGAAAGATACGCAGTATTTT.

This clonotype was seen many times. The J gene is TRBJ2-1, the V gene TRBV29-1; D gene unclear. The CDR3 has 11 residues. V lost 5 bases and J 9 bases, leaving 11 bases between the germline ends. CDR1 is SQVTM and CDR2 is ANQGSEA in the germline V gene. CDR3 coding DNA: TGCAGCGTTTCTAGGTCCGGTGAGCAGTTCTTC. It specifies CSVSRSGEQFF.

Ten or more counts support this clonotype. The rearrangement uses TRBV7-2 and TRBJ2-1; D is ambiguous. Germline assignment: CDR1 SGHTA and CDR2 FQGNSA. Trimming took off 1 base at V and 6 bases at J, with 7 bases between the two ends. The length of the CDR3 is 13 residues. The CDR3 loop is CASSLVPSNEQFF. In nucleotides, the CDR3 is TGTGCCAGCAGCTTAGTTCCTAGCAATGAGCAGTTCTTC.

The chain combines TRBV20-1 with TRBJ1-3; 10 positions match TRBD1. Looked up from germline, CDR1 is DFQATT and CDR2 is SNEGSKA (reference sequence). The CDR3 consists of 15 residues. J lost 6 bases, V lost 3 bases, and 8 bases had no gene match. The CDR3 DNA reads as TGCAGTGCTAGCCCGGGACAGGGGAAAGCAAACACCATATATTTT. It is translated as CSASPGQGKANTIYF.

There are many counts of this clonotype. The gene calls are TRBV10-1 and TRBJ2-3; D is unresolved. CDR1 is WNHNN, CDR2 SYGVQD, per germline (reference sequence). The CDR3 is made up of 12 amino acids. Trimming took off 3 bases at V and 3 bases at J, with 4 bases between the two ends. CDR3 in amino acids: CASSELTDTQYF. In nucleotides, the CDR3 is TGCGCCAGCAGTGAATTGACAGATACGCAGTATTTT.

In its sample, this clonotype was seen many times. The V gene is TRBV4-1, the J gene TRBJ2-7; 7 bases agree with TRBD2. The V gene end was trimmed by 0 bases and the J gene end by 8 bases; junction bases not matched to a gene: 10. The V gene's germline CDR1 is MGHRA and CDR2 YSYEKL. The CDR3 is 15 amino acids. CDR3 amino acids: CASSQERETVIQQYF. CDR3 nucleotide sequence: TGCGCCAGCAGCCAAGAGCGGGAGACCGTTATCCAGCAGTACTTC.

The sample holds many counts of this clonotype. The CDR3 loop is CASSVEEGVTQYF. CDR3 bases: TGTGCCAGCAGCGTAGAGGAGGGGGTTACGCAGTATTTT. The chain carries TRBV9 and TRBJ2-3; TRBD1 or TRBD2 may be the D gene (6 bases each). The length of the CDR3 is 13 residues. Trimming took off 0 bases at V and 8 bases at J, with 10 bases between the two ends. Germline assignment: CDR1 SGDLS and CDR2 YYNGEE.

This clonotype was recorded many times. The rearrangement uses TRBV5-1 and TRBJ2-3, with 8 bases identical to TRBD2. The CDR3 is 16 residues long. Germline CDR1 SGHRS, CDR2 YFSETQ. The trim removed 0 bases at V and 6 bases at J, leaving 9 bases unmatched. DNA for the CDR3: TGCGCCAGCAGCTTGGTTGGTAGCGGGATAGAGGATACGCAGTATTTT. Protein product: CASSLVGSGIEDTQYF.

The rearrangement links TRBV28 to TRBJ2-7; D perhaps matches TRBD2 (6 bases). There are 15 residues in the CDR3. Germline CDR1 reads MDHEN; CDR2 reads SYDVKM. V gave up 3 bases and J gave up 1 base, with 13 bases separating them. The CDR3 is CASSLSAGKSYEQYF. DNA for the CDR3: TGTGCCAGCAGTTTGTCGGCGGGAAAATCCTACGAGCAGTACTTC. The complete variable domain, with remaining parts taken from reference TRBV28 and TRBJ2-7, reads DVKVTQSSRYLVKRTGEKVFLECVQDMDHENMFWYRQDPGLGLRLIYFSYDVKMKEKGDIPEGYSVSREKKERFSLILESASTNQTSMYLCASSLSAGKSYEQYFGPGTRLTVT.

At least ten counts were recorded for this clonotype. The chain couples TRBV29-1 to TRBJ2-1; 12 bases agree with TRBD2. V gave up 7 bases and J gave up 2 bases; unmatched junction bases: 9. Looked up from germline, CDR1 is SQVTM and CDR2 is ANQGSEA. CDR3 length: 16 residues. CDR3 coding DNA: TGCAGCGCCAAGACGACTAGCGGGAGTACCTACAATGAGCAGTTCTTC. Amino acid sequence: CSAKTTSGSTYNEQFF.

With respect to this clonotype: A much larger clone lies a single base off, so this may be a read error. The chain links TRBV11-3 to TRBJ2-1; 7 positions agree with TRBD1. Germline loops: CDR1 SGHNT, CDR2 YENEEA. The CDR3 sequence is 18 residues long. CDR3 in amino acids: CASRLDLRTGASSNEQFF. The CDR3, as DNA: TGTGCCAGCCGCTTAGATCTGAGAACAGGGGCCTCTTCAAATGAGCAGTTCTTC.

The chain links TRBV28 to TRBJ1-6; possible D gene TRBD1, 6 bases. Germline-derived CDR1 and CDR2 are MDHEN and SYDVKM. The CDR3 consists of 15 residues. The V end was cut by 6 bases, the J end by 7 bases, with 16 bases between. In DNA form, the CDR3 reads TGTGCCAGCAGATGGGGGCGGATGGAGAATTCACCCCTCCACTTT. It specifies CASRWGRMENSPLHF.

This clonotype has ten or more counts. CDR3 nucleotide sequence: TGTGCCAGCAGTGATCAGGGGAGGAACACCATATATTTT. Translating it yields CASSDQGRNTIYF. The V call is TRBV2, the J call TRBJ1-3; perhaps TRBD1 as D (6 bases). Per the germline V gene, CDR1 is SNHLY and CDR2 is FYNNEI. V was shortened by 3 bases and J by 7 bases, with 10 bases between the two germline ends. The CDR3 extends over 13 amino acids.

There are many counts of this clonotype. In nucleotides, the CDR3 is TGTGCCAGCAGGGTGAGCGGGGAGCTGTTTTTT. It specifies CASRVSGELFF. V usage is TRBV2 and J usage is TRBJ2-2; D not certain. V was clipped by 6 bases and J by 7 bases, with 6 bases between them. Germline values: CDR1 SNHLY, CDR2 FYNNEI. This CDR3 is built from 11 residues.